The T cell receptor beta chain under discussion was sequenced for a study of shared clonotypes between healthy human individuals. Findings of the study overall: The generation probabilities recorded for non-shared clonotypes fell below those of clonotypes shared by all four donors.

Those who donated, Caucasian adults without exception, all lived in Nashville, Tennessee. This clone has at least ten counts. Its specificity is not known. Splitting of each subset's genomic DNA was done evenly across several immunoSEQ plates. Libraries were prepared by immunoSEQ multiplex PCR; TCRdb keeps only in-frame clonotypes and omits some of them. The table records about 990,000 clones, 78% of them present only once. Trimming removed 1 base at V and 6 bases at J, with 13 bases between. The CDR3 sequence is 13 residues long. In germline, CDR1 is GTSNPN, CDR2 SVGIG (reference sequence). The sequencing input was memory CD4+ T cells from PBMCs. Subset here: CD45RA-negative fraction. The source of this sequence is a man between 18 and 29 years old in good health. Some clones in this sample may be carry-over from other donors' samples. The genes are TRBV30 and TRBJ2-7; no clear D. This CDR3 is CAWSEIASGEQYF. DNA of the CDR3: TGTGCCTGGAGTGAAATAGCCTCCGGCGAGCAGTACTTC.